Listed below are T cell receptor beta chains from one sample, sequenced in a study of control samples from healthy donors and cancer patients. Only in-frame clones appear in the TCRdb table, and some are missing; sequencing was by immunoSEQ multiplex PCR. The sample yields under 150,000 clones, roughly nine tenths seen once. Input material: PBMCs. The receptors were gathered from a man aged 50 to 60 with head and neck cancer. CDR3s include the opening cysteine and the closing phenylalanine or tryptophan. Fields, in order: CDR3 DNA, CDR3 protein, D gene, J gene, clone size, CDR3 length, V gene. D genes are given only for firm matches. Expanded clones are given a class, and other clones once, few, many or no size at all.

DNA: TGTGCCAGCAGTTCAGGCTTTGGATCCACAGATACGCAGTATTTT
CDR3: CASSSGFGSTDTQYF
D: NA
J: TRBJ2-3
size: NA
length: 15
V: TRBV6-5

DNA: TGTGCCGCCTCTGGAAACACCATATATTTT
CDR3: CAASGNTIYF
D: NA
J: TRBJ1-3
size: NA
length: 10
V: TRBV10-3

DNA: TGTGCCAGCAGCTTGCCCCGACAGGGAGCGGAGAACACTGAAGCTTTCTTT
CDR3: CASSLPRQGAENTEAFF
D: TRBD1
J: TRBJ1-1
size: NA
length: 17
V: TRBV5-6

DNA: TGTGCCAGCCTAGGGACTAGCGACGAGCAGTACTTC
CDR3: CASLGTSDEQYF
D: TRBD2
J: TRBJ2-7
size: NA
length: 12
V: TRBV2

DNA: TGTGCCAGCAGCTTAATTCGCCAAGCAAGCTACAATGAGCAGTTCTTC
CDR3: CASSLIRQASYNEQFF
D: NA
J: TRBJ2-1
size: NA
length: 16
V: TRBV7-8

DNA: TGTGCCACCAGTGATTTTGCACGGGGGACTAACACAGATACGCAGTATTTT
CDR3: CATSDFARGTNTDTQYF
D: TRBD2
J: TRBJ2-3
size: NA
length: 17
V: TRBV24-1

DNA: TGCGCCAGCAGTGTGGAGGGAGGGATCACTGAAGCTTTCTTT
CDR3: CASSVEGGITEAFF
D: NA
J: TRBJ1-1
size: NA
length: 14
V: TRBV10-2

DNA: TGTGCCAGCAGCCAAGATTGGGGGGCAGAGAATTCACCCCTCCACTTT
CDR3: CASSQDWGAENSPLHF
D: NA
J: TRBJ1-6
size: NA
length: 16
V: TRBV3-1/TRBV3-2

DNA: TGTGCCAGCAGCTTAGAAAGTGAAGGGCCCTACGAGCAGTACTTC
CDR3: CASSLESEGPYEQYF
D: NA
J: TRBJ2-7
size: NA
length: 15
V: TRBV7-2

DNA: TGTGCCAGCTCCCGGATCCTTGGGGAGACCCAGTACTTC
CDR3: CASSRILGETQYF
D: NA
J: TRBJ2-5
size: NA
length: 13
V: TRBV28

DNA: TGTGCCAGCAGCCTTGGAAACACCATATATTTT
CDR3: CASSLGNTIYF
D: NA
J: TRBJ1-3
size: once
length: 11
V: TRBV28

DNA: TGTGCCAGCTCCAGGGGCAGGGTCGAGGGTGGGCTTCTTGGCTACACCTTC
CDR3: CASSRGRVEGGLLGYTF
D: NA
J: TRBJ1-2
size: NA
length: 17
V: TRBV7-9

DNA: TGTGCCAGCAGCTTCGTAGCGGGGACTACCACAGATACGCAGTATTTT
CDR3: CASSFVAGTTTDTQYF
D: TRBD2
J: TRBJ2-3
size: NA
length: 16
V: TRBV7-8

DNA: TGTGCCAGCTCACCAATGAGGACAGGGGGGACTGGGGCCAACGTCCTGACTTTC
CDR3: CASSPMRTGGTGANVLTF
D: TRBD1
J: TRBJ2-6
size: few
length: 18
V: TRBV18